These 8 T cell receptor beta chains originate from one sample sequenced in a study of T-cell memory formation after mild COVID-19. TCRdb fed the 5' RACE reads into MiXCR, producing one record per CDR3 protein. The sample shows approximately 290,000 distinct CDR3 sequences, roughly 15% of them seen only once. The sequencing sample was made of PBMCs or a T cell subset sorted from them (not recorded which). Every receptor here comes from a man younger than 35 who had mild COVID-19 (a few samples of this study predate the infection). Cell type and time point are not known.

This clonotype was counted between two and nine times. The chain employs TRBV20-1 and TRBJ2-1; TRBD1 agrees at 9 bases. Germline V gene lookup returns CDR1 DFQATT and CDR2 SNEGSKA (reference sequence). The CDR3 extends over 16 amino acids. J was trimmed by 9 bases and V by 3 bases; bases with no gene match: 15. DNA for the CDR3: TGCAGTGCTAGCTCCCCGAGGGACAGGGAGTCTAGTGAGCAGTTCTTC. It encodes CSASSPRDRESSEQFF.

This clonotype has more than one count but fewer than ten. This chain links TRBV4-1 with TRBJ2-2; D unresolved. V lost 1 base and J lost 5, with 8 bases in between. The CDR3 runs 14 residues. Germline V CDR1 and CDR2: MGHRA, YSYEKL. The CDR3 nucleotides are TGCGCCAGCAGCCAAGGCCTTCAGACCGGGGAGCTGTTTTTT. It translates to CASSQGLQTGELFF.

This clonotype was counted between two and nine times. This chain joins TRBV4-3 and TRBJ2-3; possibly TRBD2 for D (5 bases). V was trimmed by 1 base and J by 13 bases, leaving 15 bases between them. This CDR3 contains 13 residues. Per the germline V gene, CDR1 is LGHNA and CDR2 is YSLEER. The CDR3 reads CASSQAPDSQKYF. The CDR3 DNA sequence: TGCGCCAGCAGCCAAGCCCCGGACTCCCAAAAGTATTTT.

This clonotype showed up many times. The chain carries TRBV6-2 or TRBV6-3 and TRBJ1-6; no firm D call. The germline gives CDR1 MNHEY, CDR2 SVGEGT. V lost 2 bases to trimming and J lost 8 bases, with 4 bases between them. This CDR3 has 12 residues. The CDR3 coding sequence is TGTGCCAGCAGTTACCGGGATTCACCCCTCCACTTT. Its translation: CASSYRDSPLHF.

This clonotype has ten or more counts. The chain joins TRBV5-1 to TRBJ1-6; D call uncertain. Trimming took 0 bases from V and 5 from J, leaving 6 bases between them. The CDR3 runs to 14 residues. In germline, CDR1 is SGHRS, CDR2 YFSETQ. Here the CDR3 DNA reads TGCGCCAGCAGCTTGGCACCGAATAATTCACCCCTCCACTTT. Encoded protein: CASSLAPNNSPLHF.

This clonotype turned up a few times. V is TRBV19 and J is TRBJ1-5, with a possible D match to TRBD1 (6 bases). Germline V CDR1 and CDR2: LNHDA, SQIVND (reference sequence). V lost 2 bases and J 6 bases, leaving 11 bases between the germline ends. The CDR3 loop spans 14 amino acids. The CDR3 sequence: CASSIRGSAQPQHF. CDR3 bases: TGTGCCAGTAGTATAAGGGGGTCGGCTCAGCCCCAGCATTTT.

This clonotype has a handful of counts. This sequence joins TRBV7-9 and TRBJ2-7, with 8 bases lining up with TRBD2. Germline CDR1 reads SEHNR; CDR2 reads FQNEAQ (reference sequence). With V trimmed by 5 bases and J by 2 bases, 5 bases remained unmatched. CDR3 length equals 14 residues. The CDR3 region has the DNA TGTGCCAGCAGCCCGGGGGGGAGGGCCTACGAGCAGTACGTC. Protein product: CASSPGGRAYEQYV.

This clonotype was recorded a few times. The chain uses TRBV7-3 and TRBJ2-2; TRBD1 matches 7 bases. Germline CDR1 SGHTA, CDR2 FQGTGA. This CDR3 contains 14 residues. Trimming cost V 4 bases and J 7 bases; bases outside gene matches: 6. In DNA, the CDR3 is TGTGCCAGCAGCTCCGGGACAGCGTACGGGGAGCTGTTTTTT. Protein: CASSSGTAYGELFF.